The source of this T cell receptor beta chain is a study of T cell responses to AZD1222 COVID-19 vaccine. Of note for this clone: One end of the junction does not line up with germline, which may come from a read error.

CDR1 and CDR2 from the germline V gene are MGHRA and YSYEKL. The CDR3 length is 13 residues. The assay was immunoSEQ multiplex PCR, and TCRdb's table has in-frame clones only and misses some. The sample shows approximately 110,000 clones, about nine tenths of them seen only once. Sequencing was performed on peripheral blood, taken on day 0 of AZD1222 vaccination. This TCR derives from an adult in good health. The rearrangement joins TRBV4-1 to TRBJ2-7; 7 nucleotides match TRBD1. CDR3 coding DNA: TGCGCCAGCAGCAAAGACAGGGAATACGAGCAGTACTTC. Its protein is CASSKDREYEQYF.